The source of this T cell receptor (beta chain) is a study of T cells in Graves' hyperthyroidism and ophthalmopathy. TCR beta CDR3 regions were amplified from RNA transcripts. First-round RT-PCR targeting the TCR CDR3 was performed with the HTBI primer set. TCRdb reprocessed the multiplex PCR reads via MiXCR and lists one record per CDR3 protein. The table includes under 450,000 distinct CDR3 sequences, about 15% detected once. This clonotype was seen ten or more times. The CDR3 loop spans 15 amino acids. CDR1 is SNHLY, CDR2 FYNNEI, per germline. Trimming cost V 2 bases and J 4 bases; bases outside gene matches: 7.

The chain has TRBV2 and TRBJ2-5, with 7 bases aligning to TRBD1. This sequence was found in a woman aged 18-29 years with Graves' hyperthyroidism. What was sequenced was blood. The CDR3 DNA follows: TGTGCCAGCAGTGAACTTTCGGCAGGGGGAGAGACCCAGTACTTC. Translation: CASSELSAGGETQYF.